Detailed here is one T cell receptor (beta chain). Which antigen it targets is not known. The sample holds no much larger clone one base away, and base qualities are not on file. The sample contains more than one DNA sequence encoding this CDR3. V is shortened by 7 bases, J by 0 bases, and the region joining them spans 13 bases. From the cysteine up to the phenylalanine, the CDR3 has a length of 14 residues. Solely the CDR3 DNA is kept, with 42 bases framed from the first base. Looking up the germline V gene yields CDR1 SGHAT and CDR2 FQNNGV. TCRB CDR3 regions were amplified from roughly 1.8 ug genomic DNA, or all available DNA if less, using the immunoSEQ assay. Multiplex PCR used 60 forward primers for TCR V beta segments and 13 reverse primers for J beta segments. Synthetic control templates were spiked into each sample at limiting dilution to estimate reads per starting template. The Illumina HiSeq System generated sequencing reads of 87 bp. As for the authors' bioinformatics: PCR and sequencing errors were removed by merging closely related sequences with a nearest neighbor algorithm. TCR overlap was measured as the percentage of unique tumor TCR beta sequences also present in the same patient's peripheral blood. As stored in TCRdb, this immuneACCESS dataset retains in-frame rearrangements with V and J assigned. A fraction of the clones does not appear; measured against another copy, unresolved V genes explain less than half of the discrepancy, and the remainder lacks a known reason. D and trimming come from the DNA, and the V and J calls and clone size come from that table. The sample profile shows around 60,000 clones; roughly 86% of them were found once. The top ten clonotypes cover more than 9% of the sample.

This specimen's time point label, interpreted: after dendritic cell vaccination, including at tumor progression/relapse. Patients were selected on the basis of adequate residual fresh-frozen tumor tissue and more than two years of available survival data. An isocitrate dehydrogenase mutation was not carried by any of the glioblastoma patients, although molecular status was otherwise variable. PBMC were collected before vaccination, two weeks after the third vaccination, and at tumor progression when it occurred. The Qiagen DNeasy Blood extraction Kit was used for extraction of genomic DNA. The data derive from a study of glioma-infiltrating T cells after dendritic cell vaccination (TCRdb year 2016). Background on the whole study: The cohort included 15 or so glioblastoma patients drawn from Phase I and II dendritic cell vaccination trials, of whom 9 were newly diagnosed and 6 had recurrent disease. Autologous tumor lysate-pulsed dendritic cell vaccination was administered to the patients between the early 2000s and the early 2010s. The vaccine was prepared from monocyte-derived dendritic cells that were cultured for seven days with IL-4 and GM-CSF and then pulsed overnight with autologous tumor lysate. Each patient was given three intradermal dendritic cell vaccine injections, spaced two weeks apart, in the arm below the axilla. Tumor-infiltrating lymphocyte content was quantified and tumor and blood repertoires were compared in dendritic cell-vaccinated glioblastoma patients by deep sequencing of TCR beta CDR3 regions. Survival after dendritic cell vaccination was correlated with TCR sequencing metrics, such as TIL content and the overlap between tumor and blood repertoires.

Paper-wide results and their limitations: The cohort was small and heterogeneous, only a few patients had full blood and tumor sets, and even fewer had initial-recurrent tumor pairs. The three-group TCR overlap response model was described as speculative and requiring prospective validation. TCR clonality showed no direct relationship with survival, which suggests that a diverse polyclonal response may matter. Higher estimated pretreatment TIL content predicted longer time to progression and overall survival after dendritic cell vaccination.

Recombination joined TRBV11-2 with TRBJ2-7, and TRBD1 may be the D gene, going by 6 matching bases. The sequence derives from a human donor with glioblastoma. Sequencing was performed on blood, taken after dendritic cell vaccination. The nucleotide sequence is TGTGCCAGCACCTTTAAAGGGGGCTCCTACGAGCAGTACTTC. Translated, it reads CASTFKGGSYEQYF.